These 14 T cell receptor beta chains share one sample of origin, sequenced in a study of Graves' ophthalmopathy and Graves' hyperthyroidism. Amplification from RNA transcripts yielded the TCR beta CDR3 regions. First-round RT-PCR relied on HTBI primers, and a second-round multiplex PCR came next. TCRdb re-called the multiplex PCR reads with MiXCR, one entry per CDR3 protein. The sample lists around 1.1 million distinct CDR3 sequences; 35% to 40% were seen once. The sample taken for sequencing was peripheral blood or thyroid tissue (not recorded which). These receptors all come from an adult man with Graves' hyperthyroidism.

This clonotype was seen more than once but under ten times. The J gene is TRBJ2-2, the V gene TRBV5-1; D is undetermined. Germline V gene lookup returns CDR1 SGHRS and CDR2 YFSETQ. The CDR3 contains 15 residues. Between the trimmed V and J ends, which lost 5 bases and 7 bases, there was a span of 18 bases. In nucleotides, the CDR3 is TGCGCCAGCAGTACCTCAGAAGGGCAGGTCGGGGAGCTGTTTTTT. Amino acid sequence: CASSTSEGQVGELFF.

J is TRBJ2-7 and V is TRBV12-3 or TRBV12-4, with a tentative D call TRBD1 (6 bases). V was shortened by 8 bases and J by 3 bases, with 11 bases between the two germline ends. The CDR3 extends over 12 amino acids. CDR3 loop: CASGRDNYEQYF. The CDR3 DNA sequence: TGTGCCAGCGGTCGGGACAACTACGAGCAGTACTTC.

This clonotype has ten or more counts. The genes are TRBV4-3 and TRBJ1-6; no reliable D call. In germline, CDR1 is LGHNA, CDR2 YSLEER. The CDR3 extends over 15 amino acids. V was cut by 1 base and J by 3 bases, with 7 bases left in between. The CDR3 is CASSQVRSYNSPLHF. As DNA, the CDR3 is TGCGCCAGCAGCCAAGTAAGAAGCTATAATTCACCCCTCCACTTT.

V is TRBV9 and J is TRBJ2-5, with TRBD1 as a possible D gene (5 bases). CDR1 and CDR2 from the germline V gene are SGDLS and YYNGEE. V was clipped by 4 bases and J by 3 bases, with 19 bases between them. This CDR3 comprises 16 residues. CDR3: CASSSPGRQHKETQYF. The CDR3 coding sequence is TGTGCCAGCAGCTCCCCGGGTCGACAGCACAAAGAGACCCAGTACTTC. The entire variable domain, with the rest obtained from reference TRBV9 and TRBJ2-5, is as follows: DSGVTQTPKHLITATGQRVTLRCSPRSGDLSVYWYQQSLDQGLQFLIQYYNGEERAKGNILERFSAQQFPDLHSELNLSSLELGDSALYFCASSSPGRQHKETQYFGPGTRLLVL.

In its sample, this clonotype was seen a few times. The chain carries TRBV10-3 and TRBJ2-7; TRBD1 aligns across 11 bases. Germline trimming cut 5 bases from V and 4 bases from J; bases unmatched to any gene: 4. Germline V gene sequence: CDR1 ENHRY, CDR2 SYGVKD. The CDR3 totals 14 residues. CDR3 amino acids: CAISTGTGGYEQYF. The CDR3 nucleotides are TGTGCCATCAGTACCGGGACAGGGGGGTACGAGCAGTACTTC.

This clonotype came up many times. The chain uses TRBV7-8 and TRBJ2-5; TRBD2 agrees at 15 bases. Trimming removed 3 bases from V and 4 bases from J; junction bases left unmatched: 9. The CDR3 length is 18 residues. The germline V gene encodes CDR1 SGHVS and CDR2 FQNEAQ. Here the CDR3 DNA reads TGTGCCAGCAGCTTTTGGACTAGCGGGAGGGTGAGGGTAGAGACCCAGTACTTC. Protein: CASSFWTSGRVRVETQYF.

This clonotype was found many times. The rearrangement uses TRBV11-2 and TRBJ2-2; D may be TRBD1 (6 bases). Trimming removed 5 bases from V and 5 bases from J, with 12 bases in between. CDR1 and CDR2 (germline): SGHAT, FQNNGV. CDR3 length: 14 amino acids. As DNA, the CDR3 is TGTGCCAGCAGCACCCTACAGGGAACCGGGGAGCTGTTTTTT. Translation: CASSTLQGTGELFF.

This clonotype turned up a few times. J is TRBJ2-2 and V is TRBV20-1, with 9 nucleotides matching TRBD1. CDR1 and CDR2 from the germline V gene are DFQATT and SNEGSKA (reference sequence). The V gene end was trimmed by 5 bases and the J gene end by 7 bases; junction bases not matched to a gene: 11. The CDR3 totals 15 residues. CDR3 sequence reads: CSADPGTGLVGELFF. The CDR3 nucleotides read TGCAGTGCTGACCCCGGGACAGGGCTCGTCGGGGAGCTGTTTTTT.

The V and J genes are TRBV10-3 and TRBJ1-5; 11 bases fit TRBD1. CDR1 and CDR2 from the germline V gene are ENHRY and SYGVKD. This CDR3 has 14 residues. V shed 5 bases, J shed 5 bases, and the junction held 2 bases outside the gene matches. CDR3 coding DNA: TGTGCCATCAGTCGGGGACAGGGGGATCAGCCCCAGCATTTT. It encodes CAISRGQGDQPQHF.

The chain recombines TRBV12-3 or TRBV12-4 with TRBJ2-2, with D possibly called TRBD1 or TRBD2 (5 bases each). The CDR3 is made up of 13 amino acids. Deletions cut 6 bases from V and 5 bases from J, with 10 bases between. This CDR3 is CASRMGETGELFF. The CDR3 DNA reads TGTGCCAGCAGAATGGGGGAAACCGGGGAGCTGTTTTTT.

In its sample, this clonotype was seen a few times. The chain employs TRBV7-6 and TRBJ1-6; D ambiguous. Germline V gene lookup returns CDR1 SGHVS and CDR2 FNYEAQ. Trimming shortened V by 2 bases and J by 5 bases, and 19 bases separated the two germline ends. This CDR3 is built from 18 residues. The CDR3 region has the DNA TGTGCCAGCAGCTTACACCACCGCCACACCAACGATAATTCACCCCTCCACTTT. Translated, it gives CASSLHHRHTNDNSPLHF.

To note about this clonotype: The junction and the germline gene differ at one end; a read error may be behind it. V is TRBV5-5 and J is TRBJ1-2; D is undetermined. This CDR3 region has 17 residues. Germline values: CDR1 SGHKS, CDR2 YYEKEE (reference sequence). The DNA for the CDR3 is TGCGCCAGCAGCCAACGGATCACCGGGGTTGTGAACTATGGCTACACCTTC. Translation: CASSQRITGVVNYGYTF.

This rearrangement joins TRBV2 to TRBJ2-7; 14 bases agree with TRBD2. The CDR3 is 18 amino acids. Germline CDR1 and CDR2: SNHLY and FYNNEI. After removal of 4 bases from V and 4 bases from J, the junction contained 12 bases not matched to a gene. The CDR3 is CASSGPGTSGRRIYEQYF. In nucleotides, the CDR3 is TGTGCCAGCAGTGGACCCGGGACTAGCGGGAGACGTATTTACGAGCAGTACTTC.

The J gene is TRBJ2-5, the V gene TRBV18; D might be TRBD2 (5 bases). This CDR3 contains 14 residues. V dropped 5 bases and J dropped 5 bases, with 15 bases sitting between them. CDR1 and CDR2 from the germline V gene are KGHSH and LQKENI. CDR3 DNA sequence: TGTGCCAGCTCAAACCAAGGACCGGGGGAGACCCAGTACTTC. Its translation: CASSNQGPGETQYF.